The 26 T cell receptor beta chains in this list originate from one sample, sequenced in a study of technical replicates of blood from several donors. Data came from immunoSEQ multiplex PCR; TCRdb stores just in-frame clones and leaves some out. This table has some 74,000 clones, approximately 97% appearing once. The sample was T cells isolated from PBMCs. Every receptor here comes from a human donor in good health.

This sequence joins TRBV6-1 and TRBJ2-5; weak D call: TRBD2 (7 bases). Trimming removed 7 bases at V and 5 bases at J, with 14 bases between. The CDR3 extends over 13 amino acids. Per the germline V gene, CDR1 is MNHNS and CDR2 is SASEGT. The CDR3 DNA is TGTGCCAGCATTAGGGGGGGTGGGGAGACCCAGTACTTC. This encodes CASIRGGGETQYF.

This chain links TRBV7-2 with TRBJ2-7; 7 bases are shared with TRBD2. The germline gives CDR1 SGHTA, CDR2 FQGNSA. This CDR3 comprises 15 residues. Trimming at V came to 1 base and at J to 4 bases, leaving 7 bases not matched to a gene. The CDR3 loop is CASSLVFGSGYEQYF. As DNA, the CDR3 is TGTGCCAGCAGCTTAGTTTTTGGTAGCGGGTACGAGCAGTACTTC.

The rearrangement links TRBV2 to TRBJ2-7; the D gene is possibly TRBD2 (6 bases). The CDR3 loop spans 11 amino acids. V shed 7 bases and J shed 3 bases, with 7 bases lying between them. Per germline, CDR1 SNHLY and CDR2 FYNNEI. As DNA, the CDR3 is TGTGCCAGCATGGAGGGCTACGAGCAGTACTTC. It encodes CASMEGYEQYF.

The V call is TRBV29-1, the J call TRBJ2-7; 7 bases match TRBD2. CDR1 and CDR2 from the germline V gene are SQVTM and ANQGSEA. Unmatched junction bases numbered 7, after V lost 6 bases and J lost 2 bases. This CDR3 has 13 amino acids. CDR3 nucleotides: TGCAGCGTCACTAACGGACTAGCCTACGAGCAGTACTTC. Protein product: CSVTNGLAYEQYF.

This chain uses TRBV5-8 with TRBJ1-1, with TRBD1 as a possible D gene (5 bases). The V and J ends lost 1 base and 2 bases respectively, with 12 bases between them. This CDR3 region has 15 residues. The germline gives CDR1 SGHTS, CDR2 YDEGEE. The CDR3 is CASSLYGAHNTEAFF. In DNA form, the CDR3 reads TGTGCCAGCAGCTTGTATGGGGCTCATAACACTGAAGCTTTCTTT.

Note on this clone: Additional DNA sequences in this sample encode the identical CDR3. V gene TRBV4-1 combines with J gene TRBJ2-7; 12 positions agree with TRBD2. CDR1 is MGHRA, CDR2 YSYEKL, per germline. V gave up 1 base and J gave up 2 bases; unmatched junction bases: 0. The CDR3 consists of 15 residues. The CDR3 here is CASSQGLAGAYEQYF. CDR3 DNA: TGCGCCAGCAGCCAAGGACTAGCGGGAGCCTACGAGCAGTACTTC.

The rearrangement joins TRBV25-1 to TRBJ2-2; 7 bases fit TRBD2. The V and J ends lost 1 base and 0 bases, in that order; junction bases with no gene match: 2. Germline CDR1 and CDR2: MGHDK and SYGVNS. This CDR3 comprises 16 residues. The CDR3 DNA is TGTGCCAGCAGTGAATCAAGCGGGGCGAACACCGGGGAGCTGTTTTTT. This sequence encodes CASSESSGANTGELFF.

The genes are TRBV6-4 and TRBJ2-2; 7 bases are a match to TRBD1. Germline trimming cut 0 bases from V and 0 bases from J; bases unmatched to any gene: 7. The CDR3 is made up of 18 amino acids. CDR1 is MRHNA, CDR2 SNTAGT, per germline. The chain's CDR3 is CASSDSRAGTANTGELFF. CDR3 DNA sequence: TGTGCCAGCAGTGACTCGAGAGCCGGGACAGCGAACACCGGGGAGCTGTTTTTT.

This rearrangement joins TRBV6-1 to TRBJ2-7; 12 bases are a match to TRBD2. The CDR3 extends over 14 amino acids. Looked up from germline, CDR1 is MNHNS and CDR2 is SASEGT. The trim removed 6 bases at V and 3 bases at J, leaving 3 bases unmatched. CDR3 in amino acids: CASRTSGSYYEQYF. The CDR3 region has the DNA TGTGCCAGCAGGACTAGCGGGAGCTACTACGAGCAGTACTTC.

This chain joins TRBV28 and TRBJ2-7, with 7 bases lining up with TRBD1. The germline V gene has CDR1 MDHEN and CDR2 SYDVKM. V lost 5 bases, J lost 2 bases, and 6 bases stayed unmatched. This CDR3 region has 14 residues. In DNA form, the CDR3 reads TGTGCCAGCAGTCCGAGGACAGGAGCCTACGAGCAGTACTTC. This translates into CASSPRTGAYEQYF. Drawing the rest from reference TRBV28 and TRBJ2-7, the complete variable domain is DVKVTQSSRYLVKRTGEKVFLECVQDMDHENMFWYRQDPGLGLRLIYFSYDVKMKEKGDIPEGYSVSREKKERFSLILESASTNQTSMYLCASSPRTGAYEQYFGPGTRLTVT.

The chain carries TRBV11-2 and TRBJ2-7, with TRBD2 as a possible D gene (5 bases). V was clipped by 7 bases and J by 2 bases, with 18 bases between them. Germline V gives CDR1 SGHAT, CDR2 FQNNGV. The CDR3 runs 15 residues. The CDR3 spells CASTVSRGPAYEQYF. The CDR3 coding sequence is TGTGCCAGCACTGTCTCGAGAGGGCCCGCCTACGAGCAGTACTTC.

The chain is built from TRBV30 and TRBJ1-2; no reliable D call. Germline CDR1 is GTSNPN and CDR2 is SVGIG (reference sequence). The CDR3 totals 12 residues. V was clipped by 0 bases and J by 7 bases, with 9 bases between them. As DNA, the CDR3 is TGTGCCTGGAGTGTGAATCTTAGTGGCTACACCTTC. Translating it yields CAWSVNLSGYTF.

The CDR3 spells CASSFQGGEKLFF. The CDR3, as DNA: TGTGCCAGCAGTTTCCAGGGGGGCGAAAAACTGTTTTTT. The V and J genes are TRBV27 and TRBJ1-4; 7 nucleotides agree with TRBD1. CDR1 is MNHEY and CDR2 is SMNVEV in the germline V gene (reference sequence). The J segment lost 8 bases and the V segment lost 3 bases, leaving 3 bases of the junction unmatched. This CDR3 contains 13 residues.

CDR3 amino acids: CASSHTVGQGALEQYF. CDR3 DNA sequence: TGCGCCAGCAGCCACACTGTTGGACAGGGGGCTCTCGAGCAGTACTTC. The V call is TRBV4-3, the J call TRBJ2-7, with 11 bases matching TRBD1. Germline V gene sequence: CDR1 LGHNA, CDR2 YSLEER. This CDR3 has 16 residues. Trimming removed 3 bases from V and 6 bases from J; junction bases left unmatched: 10.

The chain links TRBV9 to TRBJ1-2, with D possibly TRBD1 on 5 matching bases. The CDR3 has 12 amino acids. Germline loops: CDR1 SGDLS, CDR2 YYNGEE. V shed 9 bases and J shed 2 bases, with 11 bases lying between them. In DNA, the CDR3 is TGTGCCACCGGCCGGGGGAACTATGGCTACACCTTC. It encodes CATGRGNYGYTF.

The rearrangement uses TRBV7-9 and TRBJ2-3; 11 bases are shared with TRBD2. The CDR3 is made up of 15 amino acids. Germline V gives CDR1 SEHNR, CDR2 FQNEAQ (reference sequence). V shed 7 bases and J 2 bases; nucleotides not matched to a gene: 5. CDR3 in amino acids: CASNPGLADTDTQYF. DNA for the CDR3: TGTGCCAGCAACCCGGGACTAGCGGACACAGATACGCAGTATTTT.

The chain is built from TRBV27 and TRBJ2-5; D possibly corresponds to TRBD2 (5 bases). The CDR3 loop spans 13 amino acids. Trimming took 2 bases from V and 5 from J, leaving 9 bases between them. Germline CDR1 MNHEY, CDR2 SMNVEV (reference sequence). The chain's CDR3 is CASSLRERETQYF. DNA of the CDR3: TGTGCCAGCAGTTTAAGGGAGCGGGAGACCCAGTACTTC.

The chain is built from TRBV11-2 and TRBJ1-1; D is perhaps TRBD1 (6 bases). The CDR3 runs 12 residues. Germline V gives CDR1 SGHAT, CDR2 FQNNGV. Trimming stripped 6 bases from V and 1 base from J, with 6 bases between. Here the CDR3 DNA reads TGTGCCAGCAGGACAGGGAACACTGAAGCTTTCTTT. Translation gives CASRTGNTEAFF. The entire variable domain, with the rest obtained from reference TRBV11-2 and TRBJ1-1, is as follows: EAGVAQSPRYKIIEKRQSVAFWCNPISGHATLYWYQQILGQGPKLLIQFQNNGVVDDSQLPKDRFSAERLKGVDSTLKIQPAKLEDSAVYLCASRTGNTEAFFGQGTRLTVV.

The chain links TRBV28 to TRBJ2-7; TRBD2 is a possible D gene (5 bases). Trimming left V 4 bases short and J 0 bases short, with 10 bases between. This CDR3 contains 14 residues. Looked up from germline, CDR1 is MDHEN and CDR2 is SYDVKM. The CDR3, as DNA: TGTGCCAGCAGTTCCTCCCGGGACTCCTACGAGCAGTACTTC. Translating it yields CASSSSRDSYEQYF.

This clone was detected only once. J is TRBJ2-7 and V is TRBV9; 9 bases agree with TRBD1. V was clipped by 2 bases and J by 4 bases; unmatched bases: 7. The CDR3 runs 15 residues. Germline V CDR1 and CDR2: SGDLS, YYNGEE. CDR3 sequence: CASSVRDRDRYEQYF. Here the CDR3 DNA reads TGTGCCAGCAGCGTGCGGGACAGGGATCGGTACGAGCAGTACTTC.

The CDR3 nucleotides are TGCGCCAGCAGCGTCGACAGATTCAACACTGAAGCTTTCTTT. Amino acids: CASSVDRFNTEAFF. The chain couples TRBV5-1 to TRBJ1-1; D is possibly TRBD1 (5 bases). V was clipped by 4 bases and J by 2 bases, with 12 bases between them. The CDR3 totals 14 residues. Germline V gene sequence: CDR1 SGHRS, CDR2 YFSETQ.

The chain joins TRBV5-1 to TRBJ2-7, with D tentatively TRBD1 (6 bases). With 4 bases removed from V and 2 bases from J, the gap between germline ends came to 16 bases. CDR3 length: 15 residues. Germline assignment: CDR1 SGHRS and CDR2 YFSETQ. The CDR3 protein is CASSTGTIFPYEQYF. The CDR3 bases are TGCGCCAGCAGCACGGGGACAATTTTTCCCTACGAGCAGTACTTC.

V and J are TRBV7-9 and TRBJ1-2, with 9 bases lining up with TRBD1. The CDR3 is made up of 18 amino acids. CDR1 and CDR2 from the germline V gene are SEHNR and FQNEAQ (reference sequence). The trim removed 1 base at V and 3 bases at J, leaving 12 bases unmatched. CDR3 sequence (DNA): TGTGCCAGCAGCTTAGGCAGGACAGGGGATATTCCTCACTATGGCTACACCTTC. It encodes CASSLGRTGDIPHYGYTF. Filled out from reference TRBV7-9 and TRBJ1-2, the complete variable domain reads DTGVSQNPRHKITKRGQNVTFRCDPISEHNRLYWYRQTLGQGPEFLTYFQNEAQLEKSRLLSDRFSAERPKGSFSTLEIQRTEQGDSAMYLCASSLGRTGDIPHYGYTFGSGTRLTVV.

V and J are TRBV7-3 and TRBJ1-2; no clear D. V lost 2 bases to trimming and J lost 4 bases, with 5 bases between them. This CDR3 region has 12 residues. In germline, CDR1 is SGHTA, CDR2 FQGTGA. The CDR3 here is CASSLSGYGYTF. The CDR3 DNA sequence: TGTGCCAGCAGCTTATCGGGCTATGGCTACACCTTC.

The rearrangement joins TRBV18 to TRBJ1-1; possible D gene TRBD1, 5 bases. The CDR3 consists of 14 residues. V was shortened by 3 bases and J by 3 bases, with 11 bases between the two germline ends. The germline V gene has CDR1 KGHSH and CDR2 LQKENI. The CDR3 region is CASSPGGADTEAFF. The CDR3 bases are TGTGCCAGCTCACCCGGAGGGGCGGACACTGAAGCTTTCTTT.

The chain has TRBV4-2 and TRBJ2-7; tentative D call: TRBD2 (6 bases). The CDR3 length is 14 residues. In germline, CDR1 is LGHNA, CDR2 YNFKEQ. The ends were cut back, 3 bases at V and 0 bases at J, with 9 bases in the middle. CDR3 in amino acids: CASSQSSVSYEQYF. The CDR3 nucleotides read TGTGCCAGCAGCCAGTCTAGCGTCTCCTACGAGCAGTACTTC.